The source of this T cell receptor beta chain is a study of radiotherapy plus CTLA-4 blockade in lung cancer. The method was immunoSEQ multiplex PCR; TCRdb's version includes in-frame clones alone and lacks a portion of them. The repertoire holds 100,000 or so clones, over 80% seen once, with 13% to 15% in the top ten. This TCR derives from a human donor with non-small cell lung cancer that progressed on radiotherapy plus ipilimumab. The specimen comprised peripheral blood, sampled from a patient treated with radiotherapy plus ipilimumab.

The CDR3 DNA is TGTGCCAGCAGTCCGGACGGGGAATACGAGCAGTACTTC. This codes for CASSPDGEYEQYF. The chain joins TRBV7-9 to TRBJ2-7, with D possibly being TRBD2 (5 bases). V gave up 6 bases and J gave up 4 bases, with 13 bases separating them. The CDR3 is 13 amino acids. The germline CDR1 and CDR2 sequences are SEHNR and FQNEAQ (reference sequence).